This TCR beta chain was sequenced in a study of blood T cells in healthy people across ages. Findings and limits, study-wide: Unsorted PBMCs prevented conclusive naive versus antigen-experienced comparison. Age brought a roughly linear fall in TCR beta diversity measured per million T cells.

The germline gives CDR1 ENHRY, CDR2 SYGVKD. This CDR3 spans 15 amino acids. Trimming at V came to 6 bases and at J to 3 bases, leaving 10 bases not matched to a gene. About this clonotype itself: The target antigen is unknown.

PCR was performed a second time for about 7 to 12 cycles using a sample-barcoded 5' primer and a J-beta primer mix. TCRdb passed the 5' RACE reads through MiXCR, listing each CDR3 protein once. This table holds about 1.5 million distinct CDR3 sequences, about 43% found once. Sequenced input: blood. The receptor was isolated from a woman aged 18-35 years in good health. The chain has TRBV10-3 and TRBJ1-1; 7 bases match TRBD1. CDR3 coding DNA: TGTGCCATCAGAAACCCTACAGGGGCTGACACTGAAGCTTTCTTT. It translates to CAIRNPTGADTEAFF.